The rows below give T cell receptor beta chains drawn from one sample of a study of PD-L1 blockade in urothelial cancer. The repertoire was sequenced with immunoSEQ multiplex PCR; TCRdb's copy has only in-frame clones and lacks some. Among about 41,000 clones listed, roughly 85% were seen once. The starting material was PBMCs, obtained around atezolizumab (anti-PD-L1) treatment. The source of these receptors is a man in his 70s with urothelial cancer. Each CDR3 is given with its conserved first and last residue. A D gene is named only where the DNA matches it firmly.

V gene	J gene	D gene	CDR3 DNA	CDR3 protein
TRBV6-5	TRBJ1-4	TRBD1	TGTGCCAGCAGGGAATCCGGGACAGGGAGTGAAAAACTGTTTTTT	CASRESGTGSEKLFF
TRBV18	TRBJ2-1	TRBD2	TGTGCCAGCGGGACTAGCGGGACATACAATGAGCAGTTCTTC	CASGTSGTYNEQFF
TRBV7-2	TRBJ2-7	TRBD2	TGTGCCAGCAGCTTAGTGTCTAGCGGGACCTACGAGCAGTACTTC	CASSLVSSGTYEQYF
TRBV7-9	TRBJ1-3	TRBD1	TGTGCCAGCAGCTGGACAGGGGACGCTGGAAACACCATATATTTT	CASSWTGDAGNTIYF
TRBV11-2	TRBJ2-6	.	TGTGCCAGCAGCCGGACTGGACTCTCTGGGGCCAACGTCCTGACTTTC	CASSRTGLSGANVLTF
TRBV19	TRBJ1-3	.	TGTGCCAGTAGTACCACCGGGGTAGGAAACACCATATATTTT	CASSTTGVGNTIYF
TRBV5-4	TRBJ2-3	.	TGTGCCAGCAGCGGCCCCGGGACACCTAGCACAGATACGCAGTATTTT	CASSGPGTPSTDTQYF
TRBV7-6	TRBJ1-1	TRBD1	TGTGCCAGCAGCTTAAATCTCCGCGGGACAGTGAACACTGAAGCTTTCTTT	CASSLNLRGTVNTEAFF
TRBV30	TRBJ2-2	.	TGTGCCTGGAAGGCGGGGGCCGAAACCGGGGAGCTGTTTTTT	CAWKAGAETGELFF
TRBV6-6	TRBJ1-2	TRBD1	TGTGCCAGCAGTGAGGACAGGGTGGGAGGCTACACCTTC	CASSEDRVGGYTF
TRBV7-3	TRBJ2-6	.	TGTGCCAGCAGCCACCAGGGGGGGGCCAACGTCCTGACTTTC	CASSHQGGANVLTF
TRBV7-2	TRBJ2-7	TRBD1	TGTGCCAGCAGCCTCCGGGACAGCTACGAGCAGTACTTC	CASSLRDSYEQYF
TRBV5-1	TRBJ2-1	TRBD2	TGCGCCAGCAGCCAACTAGCGGGAGGGAAAAATGAGCAGTTCTTC	CASSQLAGGKNEQFF